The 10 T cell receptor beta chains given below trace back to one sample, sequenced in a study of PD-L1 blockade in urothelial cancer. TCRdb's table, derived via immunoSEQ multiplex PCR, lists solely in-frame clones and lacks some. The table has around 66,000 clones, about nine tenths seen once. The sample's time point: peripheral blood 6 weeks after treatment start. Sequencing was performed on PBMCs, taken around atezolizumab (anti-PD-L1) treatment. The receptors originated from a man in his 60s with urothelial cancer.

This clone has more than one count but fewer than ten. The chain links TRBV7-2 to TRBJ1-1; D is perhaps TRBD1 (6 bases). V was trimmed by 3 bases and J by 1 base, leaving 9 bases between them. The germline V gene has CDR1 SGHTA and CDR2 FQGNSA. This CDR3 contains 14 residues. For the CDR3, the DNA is TGTGCCAGCAGCTTGGACAGATGGAACACTGAAGCTTTCTTT. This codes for CASSLDRWNTEAFF.

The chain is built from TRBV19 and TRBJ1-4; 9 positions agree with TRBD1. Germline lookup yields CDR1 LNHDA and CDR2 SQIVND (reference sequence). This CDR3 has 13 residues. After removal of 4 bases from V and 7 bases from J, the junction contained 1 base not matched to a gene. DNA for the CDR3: TGTGCCAGTAGTAACAGGGGGCTTGAAAAACTGTTTTTT. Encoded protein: CASSNRGLEKLFF.

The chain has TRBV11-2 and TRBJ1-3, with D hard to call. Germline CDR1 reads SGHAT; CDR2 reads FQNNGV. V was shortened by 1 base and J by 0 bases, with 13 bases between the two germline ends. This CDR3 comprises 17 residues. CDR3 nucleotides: TGTGCCAGCAGCTTAGTTTCCCCAACAAGCTCTGGAAACACCATATATTTT. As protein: CASSLVSPTSSGNTIYF.

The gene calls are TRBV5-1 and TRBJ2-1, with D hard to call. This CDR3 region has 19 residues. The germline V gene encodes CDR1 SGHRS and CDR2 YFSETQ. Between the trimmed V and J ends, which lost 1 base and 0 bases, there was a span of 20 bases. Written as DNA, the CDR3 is TGCGCCAGCAGCTTGTCGAACCGACTGGCATTTAGCTCCTACAATGAGCAGTTCTTC. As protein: CASSLSNRLAFSSYNEQFF.

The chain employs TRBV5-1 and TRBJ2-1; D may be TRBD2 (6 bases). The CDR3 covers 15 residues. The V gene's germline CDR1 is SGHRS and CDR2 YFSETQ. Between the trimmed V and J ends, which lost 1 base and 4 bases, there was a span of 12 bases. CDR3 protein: CASSLYPGEYNEQFF. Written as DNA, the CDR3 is TGCGCCAGCAGCTTGTATCCGGGGGAGTACAATGAGCAGTTCTTC.

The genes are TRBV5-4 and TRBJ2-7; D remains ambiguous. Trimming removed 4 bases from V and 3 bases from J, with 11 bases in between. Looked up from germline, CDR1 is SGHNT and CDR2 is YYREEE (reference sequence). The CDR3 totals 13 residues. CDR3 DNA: TGTGCCAGCAGCCCGGGTACAATCTACGAGCAGTACTTC. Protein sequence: CASSPGTIYEQYF.

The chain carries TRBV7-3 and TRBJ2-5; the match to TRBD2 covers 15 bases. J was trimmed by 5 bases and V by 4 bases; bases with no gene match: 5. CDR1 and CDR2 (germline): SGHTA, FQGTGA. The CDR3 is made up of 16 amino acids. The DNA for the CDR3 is TGTGCCAGCAGCTCTGTGGGGACTAGCGGGAGGGAGACCCAGTACTTC. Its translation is CASSSVGTSGRETQYF. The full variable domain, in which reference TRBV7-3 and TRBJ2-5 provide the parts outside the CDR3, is GAGVSQTPSNKVTEKGKYVELRCDPISGHTALYWYRQSLGQGPEFLIYFQGTGAADDSGLPNDRFFAVRPEGSVSTLKIQRTERGDSAVYLCASSSVGTSGRETQYFGPGTRLLVL.

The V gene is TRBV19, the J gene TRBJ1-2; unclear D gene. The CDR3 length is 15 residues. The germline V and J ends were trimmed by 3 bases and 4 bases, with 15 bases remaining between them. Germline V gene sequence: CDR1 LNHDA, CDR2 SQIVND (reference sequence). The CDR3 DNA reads TGTGCCAGTAGTATTAAGACTGACTCACTCTATGGCTACACCTTC. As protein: CASSIKTDSLYGYTF.

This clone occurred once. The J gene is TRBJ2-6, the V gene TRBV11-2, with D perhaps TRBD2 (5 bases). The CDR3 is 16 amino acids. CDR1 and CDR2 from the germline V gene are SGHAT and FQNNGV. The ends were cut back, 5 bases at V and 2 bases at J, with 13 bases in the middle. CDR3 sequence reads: CASSPTAAAGANVLTF. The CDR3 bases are TGTGCCAGCAGCCCGACGGCAGCGGCTGGGGCCAACGTCCTGACTTTC.

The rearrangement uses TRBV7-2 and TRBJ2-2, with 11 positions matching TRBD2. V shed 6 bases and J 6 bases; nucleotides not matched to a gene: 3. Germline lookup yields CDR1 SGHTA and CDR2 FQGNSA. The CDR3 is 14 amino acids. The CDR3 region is CASSVGLAAGELFF. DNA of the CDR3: TGTGCCAGCAGTGTGGGACTAGCGGCCGGGGAGCTGTTTTTT.